These 29 T cell receptor beta chains originate from one sample sequenced in a study of preoperative IRX-2 immunotherapy in early breast cancer. The assay was immunoSEQ multiplex PCR, and TCRdb's table has in-frame clones only and misses some. The data show fewer than 30,000 clones, with around 89% seen just once and 9.8% held by the top ten. This sample's treatment: preoperative locoregional IRX-2 cytokine immunotherapy. The specimen was collected from a patient treated with IRX-2 immunotherapy. The receptors come from a human donor with breast cancer.

The chain uses TRBV15 and TRBJ1-2; the D gene is possibly TRBD1 (5 bases). V was pared by 5 bases and J by 3 bases, with 19 bases between. CDR3 length equals 16 residues. Germline V CDR1 and CDR2: LNHNV, YYDKDF (reference sequence). CDR3 bases: TGTGCCACCAGCGGACCGGGACGGGAAACTTACTATGGCTACACCTTC. This sequence encodes CATSGPGRETYYGYTF.

The chain combines TRBV9 with TRBJ2-1; 11 nucleotides line up with TRBD2. V lost 3 bases, J lost 9 bases, and 14 bases stayed unmatched. CDR3 length: 17 residues. CDR1 is SGDLS, CDR2 YYNGEE, per germline. This CDR3 is CASSEGPGGLAGGEQFF. The CDR3 DNA reads TGTGCCAGCAGCGAGGGGCCGGGAGGGCTAGCGGGAGGTGAGCAGTTCTTC.

This chain links TRBV7-2 with TRBJ2-5; 16 nucleotides agree with TRBD2. The junction had 8 bases not matched to a gene; V was cut back by 5 bases and J by 5 bases. Germline V gene data show CDR1 as SGHTA and CDR2 as FQGNSA. The CDR3 consists of 17 residues. CDR3 sequence reads: CASSPPGLAGGQETQYF. The CDR3 DNA reads as TGTGCCAGCAGCCCGCCGGGACTAGCGGGGGGGCAGGAGACCCAGTACTTC. The full variable domain, completed using reference TRBV7-2 and TRBJ2-5, is GAGVSQSPSNKVTEKGKDVELRCDPISGHTALYWYRQSLGQGLEFLIYFQGNSAPDKSGLPSDRFSAERTGGSVSTLTIQRTQQEDSAVYLCASSPPGLAGGQETQYFGPGTRLLVL.

The V and J genes are TRBV10-3 and TRBJ2-5; D ambiguous. V was cut by 5 bases and J by 0 bases, with 10 bases left in between. CDR3 length: 14 residues. Germline-derived CDR1 and CDR2 are ENHRY and SYGVKD. CDR3 residues: CAISRQDHQETQYF. The CDR3 nucleotides are TGTGCCATCAGTAGGCAGGACCACCAAGAGACCCAGTACTTC.

The CDR3 reads CASSPRQGTYEQYF. In DNA form, the CDR3 reads TGTGCCAGCTCACCACGGCAGGGGACCTACGAGCAGTACTTC. The chain joins TRBV18 to TRBJ2-7; D perhaps matches TRBD1 (6 bases). Germline CDR1 KGHSH, CDR2 LQKENI. Trimming took off 1 base at V and 2 bases at J, with 9 bases between the two ends. This CDR3 has 14 amino acids.

The V gene is TRBV18, the J gene TRBJ1-1; TRBD1 is a possible D gene (5 bases). This CDR3 is built from 15 residues. Between the trimmed V and J ends, which lost 3 bases and 0 bases, there was a span of 11 bases. Germline V gene data show CDR1 as KGHSH and CDR2 as LQKENI. CDR3 DNA: TGTGCCAGCTCACCTTCGGGGGATATGAACACTGAAGCTTTCTTT. Translating it yields CASSPSGDMNTEAFF.

This rearrangement joins TRBV6-4 to TRBJ2-2, with 9 bases that match TRBD2. Germline V lookup: CDR1 MRHNA, CDR2 SNTAGT. CDR3 length: 16 amino acids. Trimming at V came to 0 bases and at J to 2 bases, leaving 1 base not matched to a gene. The CDR3 loop reads CASSDSSGGNTGELFF. The DNA of the CDR3 is TGTGCCAGCAGTGACTCTAGCGGGGGAAACACCGGGGAGCTGTTTTTT.

The V gene is TRBV7-8, the J gene TRBJ2-1; 8 nucleotides match TRBD2. The germline V gene has CDR1 SGHVS and CDR2 FQNEAQ. This CDR3 has 15 amino acids. Trimming at V came to 7 bases and at J to 0 bases, leaving 5 bases not matched to a gene. CDR3 in DNA: TGTGCCAGCATCCAGAGCGGGGGCTCCTACAATGAGCAGTTCTTC. Its protein is CASIQSGGSYNEQFF. The full variable domain, completed using reference TRBV7-8 and TRBJ2-1, is GAGVSQSPRYKVAKRGQDVALRCDPISGHVSLFWYQQALGQGPEFLTYFQNEAQLDKSGLPSDRFFAERPEGSVSTLKIQRTQQEDSAVYLCASIQSGGSYNEQFFGPGTRLTVL.

The chain recombines TRBV20-1 with TRBJ2-7, with D unclear. The CDR3 loop spans 11 amino acids. Germline CDR1 is DFQATT and CDR2 is SNEGSKA (reference sequence). V shed 3 bases and J shed 5 bases, with 8 bases lying between them. The DNA for the CDR3 is TGCAGTGCTAGGGCCCCCCACGAGCAGTACTTC. Amino acids: CSARAPHEQYF.

This clone was seen a handful of times. Within the sample, other DNA sequences also encode this same CDR3. The chain joins TRBV28 to TRBJ1-4, with TRBD1 as a possible D gene (5 bases). CDR1 is MDHEN and CDR2 is SYDVKM in the germline V gene. V lost 5 bases and J 8 bases, leaving 15 bases between the germline ends. The CDR3 runs 14 residues. This CDR3 is CASSRGQGREKLFF. CDR3 nucleotide sequence: TGTGCCAGCAGTCGTGGACAAGGAAGGGAAAAACTGTTTTTT.

The genes are TRBV10-1 and TRBJ2-1; D might be TRBD2 (7 bases). Trimming removed 3 bases from V and 0 bases from J, with 9 bases in between. Per the germline V gene, CDR1 is WNHNN and CDR2 is SYGVQD (reference sequence). The CDR3 has 15 amino acids. CDR3: CASSERGASYNEQFF. The CDR3 nucleotides are TGCGCCAGCAGTGAACGGGGGGCCTCCTACAATGAGCAGTTCTTC.

J is TRBJ1-1 and V is TRBV28; 7 bases match TRBD1. This CDR3 has 14 residues. Germline CDR1 MDHEN, CDR2 SYDVKM. The V gene end was trimmed by 5 bases and the J gene end by 5 bases; junction bases not matched to a gene: 8. The CDR3 DNA sequence: TGTGCCAGCAGTCTAACAGGGGCCATGACTGAAGCTTTCTTT. Translation gives CASSLTGAMTEAFF.

The V call is TRBV5-1, the J call TRBJ1-4; possible D gene TRBD1, 6 bases. The CDR3 runs to 16 residues. Trimming left V 5 bases short and J 7 bases short, with 21 bases between. Germline CDR1 SGHRS, CDR2 YFSETQ. The CDR3 here is CASRWGAKVDGEKLFF. The CDR3 bases are TGCGCCAGCAGGTGGGGGGCGAAAGTGGACGGTGAAAAACTGTTTTTT. The full variable domain, completed using reference TRBV5-1 and TRBJ1-4, is KAGVTQTPRYLIKTRGQQVTLSCSPISGHRSVSWYQQTPGQGLQFLFEYFSETQRNKGNFPGRFSGRQFSNSRSEMNVSTLELGDSALYLCASRWGAKVDGEKLFFGSGTQLSVL.

In this sample, this clone turned up a few times. The chain carries TRBV29-1 and TRBJ2-3; 10 bases are shared with TRBD2. Germline CDR1 and CDR2: SQVTM and ANQGSEA. This CDR3 is 12 amino acids long. Germline trimming cut 8 bases from V and 3 bases from J; bases unmatched to any gene: 2. Here the CDR3 DNA reads TGCAGCTTTAGCGGGAGGACAGATACGCAGTATTTT. Protein product: CSFSGRTDTQYF.

This clone is a singleton in its sample. This rearrangement joins TRBV4-1 to TRBJ1-1, with D tentatively TRBD1 (5 bases). Between the trimmed V and J ends, which lost 3 bases and 0 bases, there was a span of 11 bases. CDR1 and CDR2 (germline): MGHRA, YSYEKL. This CDR3 has 15 amino acids. The CDR3, as DNA: TGCGCCAGCAGCCACGGGTTAGGGGTGAACACTGAAGCTTTCTTT. As protein: CASSHGLGVNTEAFF.

The chain combines TRBV5-6 with TRBJ1-5; D possibly corresponds to TRBD1 (6 bases). Germline V CDR1 and CDR2: SGHDT, YYEEEE. V lost 4 bases, J lost 3 bases, and 14 bases lay in between. This CDR3 contains 15 residues. The CDR3 reads CASSPGRQVNQPQHF. The DNA of the CDR3 is TGTGCCAGCAGCCCAGGCCGACAGGTCAATCAGCCCCAGCATTTT. Using reference TRBV5-6 and TRBJ1-5 for the parts outside the CDR3, the full variable domain is DAGVTQSPTHLIKTRGQQVTLRCSPKSGHDTVSWYQQALGQGPQFIFQYYEEEERQRGNFPDRFSGHQFPNYSSELNVNALLLGDSALYLCASSPGRQVNQPQHFGDGTRLSIL.

J is TRBJ2-1 and V is TRBV27, with TRBD2 matching over 8 bases. With 6 bases clipped from V and 15 bases from J, the junction kept 7 bases outside the gene matches. The CDR3 has 11 amino acids. CDR1 and CDR2 from the germline V gene are MNHEY and SMNVEV (reference sequence). The CDR3 sequence is CASRTSGRAFF. CDR3 DNA: TGTGCCAGCAGAACAAGCGGGAGAGCGTTCTTC.

The rearrangement uses TRBV11-2 and TRBJ1-3; D uncertain. Trimming removed 3 bases from V and 1 base from J, with 10 bases in between. The CDR3 runs 15 residues. Germline CDR1 SGHAT, CDR2 FQNNGV. The CDR3 here is CASSLVSLSGNTIYF. The CDR3 region has the DNA TGTGCCAGCAGCTTGGTTAGTTTATCTGGAAACACCATATATTTT.

The chain recombines TRBV19 with TRBJ1-2; D unclear. This CDR3 contains 12 residues. Germline V lookup: CDR1 LNHDA, CDR2 SQIVND (reference sequence). The V end lost 9 bases, the J end lost 3 bases, and 11 bases lay between the germline ends. CDR3 protein: CASLTGHYGYTF. The CDR3 DNA sequence: TGTGCCAGCCTCACCGGGCACTATGGCTACACCTTC.

The V call is TRBV5-4, the J call TRBJ2-4; 7 nucleotides agree with TRBD1. The CDR3 length is 17 residues. V was clipped by 2 bases and J by 0 bases; unmatched bases: 8. Germline V lookup: CDR1 SGHNT, CDR2 YYREEE (reference sequence). Here the CDR3 DNA reads TGTGCCAGCAGCTTAGAGGGACAGACACTAGCCAAAAACATTCAGTACTTC. The encoded protein is CASSLEGQTLAKNIQYF.

The chain has TRBV11-3 and TRBJ2-3; possibly TRBD1 or TRBD2 for D (6 bases each). Trimming took 7 bases from V and 1 from J, leaving 15 bases between them. This CDR3 is built from 15 residues. Germline values: CDR1 SGHNT, CDR2 YENEEA. The CDR3 DNA is TGTGCCAGCAACCCGGGAGAGGGGGGCACAGATACGCAGTATTTT. It specifies CASNPGEGGTDTQYF.

The chain carries TRBV7-9 and TRBJ2-2, with TRBD1 identical over 7 bases. Looked up from germline, CDR1 is SEHNR and CDR2 is FQNEAQ (reference sequence). Trimming at V came to 7 bases and at J to 1 base, leaving 9 bases not matched to a gene. CDR3 length: 16 amino acids. This CDR3 reads CASNVPGQMNTGELFF. Here the CDR3 DNA reads TGTGCCAGCAACGTACCGGGACAGATGAACACCGGGGAGCTGTTTTTT.

J is TRBJ1-2 and V is TRBV19; D unclear. V was trimmed by 6 bases and J by 0 bases, leaving 11 bases between them. CDR3 length equals 14 residues. Germline CDR1 LNHDA, CDR2 SQIVND (reference sequence). The CDR3: CASRLTLANYGYTF. CDR3 nucleotide sequence: TGTGCCAGTAGATTGACTCTAGCTAACTATGGCTACACCTTC. Full variable domain (remainder filled in from reference TRBV19 and TRBJ1-2): DGGITQSPKYLFRKEGQNVTLSCEQNLNHDAMYWYRQDPGQGLRLIYYSQIVNDFQKGDIAEGYSVSREKKESFPLTVTSAQKNPTAFYLCASRLTLANYGYTFGSGTRLTVV.

The gene calls are TRBV5-1 and TRBJ1-1; maybe TRBD1 (5 bases). Trimming left V 0 bases short and J 6 bases short, with 18 bases between. Germline loops: CDR1 SGHRS, CDR2 YFSETQ. CDR3 length equals 16 residues. As DNA, the CDR3 is TGCGCCAGCAGCTTGGCCGGGGGGGGTCGAGTCCCTGAAGCTTTCTTT. It is translated as CASSLAGGGRVPEAFF.

The chain recombines TRBV9 with TRBJ2-1; 8 bases line up with TRBD1. The germline V gene has CDR1 SGDLS and CDR2 YYNGEE. This CDR3 is 15 amino acids long. J lost 7 bases, V lost 1 base, and 7 bases had no gene match. CDR3 nucleotides: TGTGCCAGCAGCGTATTCAGGGGGCCGGGGAATGAGCAGTTCTTC. Residues: CASSVFRGPGNEQFF.

The genes are TRBV5-5 and TRBJ1-3, with D unclear. CDR1 is SGHKS and CDR2 is YYEKEE in the germline V gene (reference sequence). This CDR3 region has 14 residues. V lost 6 bases and J 5 bases, leaving 15 bases between the germline ends. CDR3 loop: CASTLEGGRNTIYF. The CDR3 bases are TGTGCCAGCACTTTGGAGGGCGGAAGAAACACCATATATTTT.

V gene TRBV23-1 combines with J gene TRBJ2-5; the D gene is possibly TRBD2 (6 bases). TRBV23-1 has ORF status, its function being uncertain. Trimming shortened V by 4 bases and J by 0 bases, and 18 bases separated the two germline ends. The CDR3 is 17 residues long. CDR3 protein: CASSPASARTYQETQYF. The DNA for the CDR3 is TGCGCCAGCAGTCCAGCTAGCGCGAGGACGTACCAAGAGACCCAGTACTTC.

This clone was recorded once. The chain joins TRBV30 to TRBJ1-2; D is ambiguous. V was cut by 3 bases and J by 4 bases, with 6 bases left in between. CDR3 length: 11 residues. Germline V lookup: CDR1 GTSNPN, CDR2 SVGIG (reference sequence). This CDR3 reads CAWRGSYGYTF. The DNA for the CDR3 is TGTGCCTGGAGGGGTAGCTATGGCTACACCTTC.

The V call is TRBV7-8, the J call TRBJ2-5; unclear D gene. Germline V gives CDR1 SGHVS, CDR2 FQNEAQ. The CDR3 totals 16 residues. V was pared by 1 base and J by 0 bases, with 12 bases between. CDR3 sequence (DNA): TGTGCCAGCAGCTTAGTGGCTGTTTCGTACCAAGAGACCCAGTACTTC. Translation: CASSLVAVSYQETQYF. The variable domain in full, completed from reference TRBV7-8 and TRBJ2-5, reads GAGVSQSPRYKVAKRGQDVALRCDPISGHVSLFWYQQALGQGPEFLTYFQNEAQLDKSGLPSDRFFAERPEGSVSTLKIQRTQQEDSAVYLCASSLVAVSYQETQYFGPGTRLLVL.